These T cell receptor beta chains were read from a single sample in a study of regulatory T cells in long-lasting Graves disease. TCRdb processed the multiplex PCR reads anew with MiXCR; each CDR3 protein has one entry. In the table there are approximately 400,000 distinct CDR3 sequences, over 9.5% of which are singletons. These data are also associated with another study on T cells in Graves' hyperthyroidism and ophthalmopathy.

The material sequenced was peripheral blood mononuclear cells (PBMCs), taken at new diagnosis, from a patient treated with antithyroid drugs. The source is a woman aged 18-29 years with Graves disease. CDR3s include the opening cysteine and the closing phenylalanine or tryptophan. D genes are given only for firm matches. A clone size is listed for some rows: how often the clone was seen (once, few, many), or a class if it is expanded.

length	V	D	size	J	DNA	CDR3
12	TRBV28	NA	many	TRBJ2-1	TGTGCCAGCAGTTTATTAGAAGATGAGCAGTTCTTC	CASSLLEDEQFF
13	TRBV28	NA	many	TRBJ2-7	TGTGCCAGCATGGGGGAGCCCGTCTACGAGCAGTACTTC	CASMGEPVYEQYF
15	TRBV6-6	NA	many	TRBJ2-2	TGTGCCAGCAGTTACTCGACCGGGAACACCGGGGAGCTGTTTTTT	CASSYSTGNTGELFF
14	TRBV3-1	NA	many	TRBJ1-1	TGTGCCAGCAGCCTGGAACCGGCGAACACTGAAGCTTTCTTT	CASSLEPANTEAFF
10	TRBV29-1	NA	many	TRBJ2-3	TGCAGCGTTCCCGGGGATACGCAGTATTTT	CSVPGDTQYF
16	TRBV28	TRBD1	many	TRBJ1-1	TGTGCCAGCACCAGAAGACAGGGGGCTGTGAACACTGAAGCTTTCTTT	CASTRRQGAVNTEAFF
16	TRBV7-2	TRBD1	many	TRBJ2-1	TGTGCCAGCAGCCGTACGACAGGGCAATGGGTCAATGAGCAGTTCTTC	CASSRTTGQWVNEQFF
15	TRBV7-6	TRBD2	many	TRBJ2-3	TGTGCCAGCAGCTTAGAAGGAGCGGGGTCGGATACGCAGTATTTT	CASSLEGAGSDTQYF
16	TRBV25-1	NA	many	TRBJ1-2	TGTGCCAGCAGTATTCGATACGGGAGCCTTCTAGATGGCTACACCTTC	CASSIRYGSLLDGYTF
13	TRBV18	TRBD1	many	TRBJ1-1	TGTGCCAGCTCACTAGGACAGGAGTCTGAAGCTTTCTTT	CASSLGQESEAFF
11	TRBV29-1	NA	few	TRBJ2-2	TGCAGCGGGATCTGGGCCGGGGAGCTGTTTTTT	CSGIWAGELFF
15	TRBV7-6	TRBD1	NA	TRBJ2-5	TGTGCCAGCAGCTTAGCCCACAGGGGTAAAGAGACCCAGTACTTC	CASSLAHRGKETQYF
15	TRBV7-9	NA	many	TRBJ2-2	TGTGCCAGCAGCTTAGGCCACCGAATCACCGGGGAGCTGTTTTTT	CASSLGHRITGELFF
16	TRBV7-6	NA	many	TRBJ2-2	TGTGCCAGCAGCCCCCACCGAGCGGGCCGACCCGGGGAGCTGTTTTTT	CASSPHRAGRPGELFF
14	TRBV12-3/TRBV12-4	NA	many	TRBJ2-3	TGTGCCAGCAGTCCACTTTCGCGTGCAGATACGCAGTATTTT	CASSPLSRADTQYF
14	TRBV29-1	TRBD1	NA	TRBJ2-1	TGCAGCGTTGAGTTGGACAGGGGATCCAATGAGCAGTTCTTC	CSVELDRGSNEQFF
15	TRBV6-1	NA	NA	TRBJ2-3	TGTGCCAGCTCTGAGACTCCCCGGGGCACAGATACGCAGTATTTT	CASSETPRGTDTQYF
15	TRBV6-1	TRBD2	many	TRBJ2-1	TGTGCCAGCAGTGAAGGAGCGGGAGGGCCGAATGAGCAGTTCTTC	CASSEGAGGPNEQFF
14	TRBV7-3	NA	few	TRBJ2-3	TGTGCCAGCAGCCAAGGACCGACCGTAGATACGCAGTATTTT	CASSQGPTVDTQYF
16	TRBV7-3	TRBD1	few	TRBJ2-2	TGTGCCAGCAGCTTAGAAGGGGGCTTAGGAACCGGGGAGCTGTTTTTT	CASSLEGGLGTGELFF
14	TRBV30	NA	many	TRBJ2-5	TGTGCCTGGGGGGACGGGGCAGGGCAAGAGACCCAGTACTTC	CAWGDGAGQETQYF
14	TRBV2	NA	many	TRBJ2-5	TGTGCCAGCAGTCAGCAGGGACTCGGAGAGACCCAGTACTTC	CASSQQGLGETQYF
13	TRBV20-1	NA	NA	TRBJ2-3	TGCAGGGAGGAGGGCCTTGGGACAGATACGCAGTATTTT	CREEGLGTDTQYF
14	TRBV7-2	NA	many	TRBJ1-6	TGTGCCAGCAGCTTTTTGTACAGCGGTTCACCCCTCCACTTT	CASSFLYSGSPLHF
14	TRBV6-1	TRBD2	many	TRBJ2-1	TGTGCCAGCATCCTAGCGGGGGAGTACAATGAGCAGTTCTTC	CASILAGEYNEQFF
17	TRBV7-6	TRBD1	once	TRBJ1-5	TGTGCCAGCAGCTTAATGGGTAGCAGGGGGCGTCAACAGCCCCAGCATTTT	CASSLMGSRGRQQPQHF
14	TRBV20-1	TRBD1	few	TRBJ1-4	TGCAGTGCTCAACTACGGGACAGTAATGAAAAACTGTTTTTT	CSAQLRDSNEKLFF
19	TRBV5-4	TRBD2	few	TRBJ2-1	TGTGCCAGCAGCTCACCTTGGGGGGTGACTAGCGGCATACAATTTGAGCAGTTCTTC	CASSSPWGVTSGIQFEQFF
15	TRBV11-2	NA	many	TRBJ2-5	TGTGCCAGCAGCCAGTGGGAGGGGGCCGGAGAGACCCAGTACTTC	CASSQWEGAGETQYF
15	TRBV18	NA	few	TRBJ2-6	TGTGCCAGCTCACCTGACACCTCTGGGGCCAACGTCCTGACTTTC	CASSPDTSGANVLTF
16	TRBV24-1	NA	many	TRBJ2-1	TGTGCCACCCGGCGAGGTGTCGGGAGCTCCTACAATGAGCAGTTCTTC	CATRRGVGSSYNEQFF
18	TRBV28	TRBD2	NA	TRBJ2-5	TGTGCCAGCAGTTTAGGTAGCGGGAGGCCCCCTTCACAAGAGACCCAGTACTTC	CASSLGSGRPPSQETQYF
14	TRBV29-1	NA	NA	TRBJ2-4	TGCAGCGTTGAATTAACAGGGGAGGGAAACATTCAGTACTTC	CSVELTGEGNIQYF
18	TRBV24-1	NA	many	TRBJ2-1	TGTGCCACCAGTGATATGGCGACAGGCGAGGCGCCGCCCAATGAGCAGTTCTTC	CATSDMATGEAPPNEQFF
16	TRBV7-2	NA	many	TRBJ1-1	TGTGCCAGCAGCTTACCCGGAGCCGGAATGAACACTGAAGCTTTCTTT	CASSLPGAGMNTEAFF
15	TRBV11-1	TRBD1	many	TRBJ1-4	TGTGCCAGCAGCGTTCAGGGGGCGCCGGGTGGAAAACTGTTTTTT	CASSVQGAPGGKLFF
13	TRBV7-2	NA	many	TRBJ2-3	TGTGCCAGCAGCCGTGACCCCACAGATACGCAGTATTTT	CASSRDPTDTQYF
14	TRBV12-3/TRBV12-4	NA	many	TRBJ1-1	TGTGCCAGCAGTCCTGGGGGGGTTCGTACTGAAGCTTTCTTT	CASSPGGVRTEAFF
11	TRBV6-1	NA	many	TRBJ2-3	TGTGCCAGCACTACGGGAACTAGACAGTATTTT	CASTTGTRQYF
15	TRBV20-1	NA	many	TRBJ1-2	TGCAGTGCTGGGGGGGGCGCCAGCCCGGCCTATGGCTACACCTTC	CSAGGGASPAYGYTF
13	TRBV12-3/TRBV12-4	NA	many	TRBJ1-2	TGTGCCAGCAGCTTGGGGGGATCCTATGGCTACACCTTC	CASSLGGSYGYTF
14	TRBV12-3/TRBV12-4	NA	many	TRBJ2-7	TGTGCCAGCACTCTACGCCGGACCAAGTCAGGGCAGTACTTC	CASTLRRTKSGQYF
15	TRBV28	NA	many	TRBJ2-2	TGTGCCAGCGCTTATCGACACGTCCGGACCGGGGAGCTGTTTTTT	CASAYRHVRTGELFF
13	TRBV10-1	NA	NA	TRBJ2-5	TGCGCCACCCCGGGGACTCTTCAAGAGACCCAGTACTTC	CATPGTLQETQYF
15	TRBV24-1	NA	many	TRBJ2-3	TGTGCCACCAGTGATGCCAGGGATGTTACAGATACGCAGTATTTT	CATSDARDVTDTQYF
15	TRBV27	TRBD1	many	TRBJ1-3	TGTGCCAGCGGAGGCCCGGGACAGGCTGGAAACACCATATATTTT	CASGGPGQAGNTIYF
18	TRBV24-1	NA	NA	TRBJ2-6	TGTGCCACCAGTGGTCCTGACCGCCCCGACTCTGGGGCCAACGTCCTGACTTTC	CATSGPDRPDSGANVLTF